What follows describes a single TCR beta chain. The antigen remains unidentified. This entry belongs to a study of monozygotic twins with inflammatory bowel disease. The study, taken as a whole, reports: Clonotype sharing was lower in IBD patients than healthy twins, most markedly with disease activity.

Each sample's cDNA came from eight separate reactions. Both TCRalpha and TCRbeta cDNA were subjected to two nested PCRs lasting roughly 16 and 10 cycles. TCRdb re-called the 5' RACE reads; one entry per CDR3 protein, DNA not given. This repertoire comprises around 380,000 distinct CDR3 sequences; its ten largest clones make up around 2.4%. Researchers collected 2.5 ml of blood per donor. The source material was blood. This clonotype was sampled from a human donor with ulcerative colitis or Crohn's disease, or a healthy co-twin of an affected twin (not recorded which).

The CDR3 loop reads CATSRELIQGGGNEQFF. The chain employs TRBV15 and TRBJ2-1; the D call of TRBD1 rests on TCRdb alone, since no DNA is present to check it. In germline, CDR1 is LNHNV, CDR2 YYDKDF (reference sequence). The CDR3 has 17 amino acids.